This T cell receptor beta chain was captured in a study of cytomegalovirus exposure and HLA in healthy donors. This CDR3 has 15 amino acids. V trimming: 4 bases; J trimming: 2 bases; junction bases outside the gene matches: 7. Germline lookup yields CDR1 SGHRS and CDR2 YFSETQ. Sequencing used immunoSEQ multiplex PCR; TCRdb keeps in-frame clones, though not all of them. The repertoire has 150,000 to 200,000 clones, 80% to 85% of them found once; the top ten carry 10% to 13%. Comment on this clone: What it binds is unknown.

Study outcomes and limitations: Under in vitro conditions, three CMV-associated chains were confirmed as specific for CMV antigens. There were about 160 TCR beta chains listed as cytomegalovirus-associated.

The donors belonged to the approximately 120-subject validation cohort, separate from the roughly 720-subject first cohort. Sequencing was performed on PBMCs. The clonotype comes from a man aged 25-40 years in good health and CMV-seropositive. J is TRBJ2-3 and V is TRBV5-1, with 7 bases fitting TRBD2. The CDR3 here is CASSPGLDLTDTQYF. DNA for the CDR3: TGCGCCAGCAGCCCTGGACTAGACCTCACAGATACGCAGTATTTT.